The rows below give T cell receptor beta chains drawn from one sample of a study of shared clonotypes between healthy human individuals. TCRdb's table, derived via immunoSEQ multiplex PCR, lists solely in-frame clones and lacks some. This table holds roughly 1,500,000 clones, approximately 98.5% found once. Material: naive CD4+ T cells sorted from blood. These receptors were collected from a man aged 25-45 years in good health. Each CDR3 is given with its conserved first and last residue. The D gene is left open where the match is weak. Clone size, where shown, is once, few, many, or a class for clones that have expanded.

j_call	v_call	d_call	cdr3_length	clone_size	cdr3_aa	cdr3_nt
TRBJ2-5	TRBV11-2	TRBD2	17	.	CASSLGLAGFSRETQYF	TGTGCCAGCAGCTTAGGCCTAGCGGGATTCTCACGGGAGACCCAGTACTTC
TRBJ2-1	TRBV29-1	TRBD2	14	.	CSATGLADYNEQFF	TGCAGCGCTACTGGACTAGCGGACTACAATGAGCAGTTCTTC
TRBJ1-5	TRBV25-1	.	15	once	CASSEFGPSNQPQHF	TGTGCCAGCAGTGAATTTGGACCAAGCAATCAGCCCCAGCATTTT
TRBJ1-5	TRBV28	.	14	.	CASSLGAKGQPQHF	TGTGCCAGCAGTTTGGGAGCGAAGGGTCAGCCCCAGCATTTT
TRBJ1-1	TRBV4-3	TRBD1	12	.	CASGDRDTEAFF	TGCGCCAGCGGTGACAGGGACACTGAAGCTTTCTTT
TRBJ2-2	TRBV5-1	TRBD2	18	once	CASSTGLAGGPDTGELFF	TGCGCCAGCAGCACCGGACTAGCGGGAGGGCCGGACACCGGGGAGCTGTTTTTT
TRBJ2-3	TRBV18	TRBD1	14	once	CASSPGQGTDTQYF	TGTGCCAGCTCACCCGGACAGGGCACAGATACGCAGTATTTT
TRBJ2-1	TRBV9	.	15	.	CASSVATRPRGEQFF	TGTGCCAGCAGCGTAGCTACCCGACCGAGAGGTGAGCAGTTCTTC
TRBJ2-1	TRBV4-3	TRBD2	17	once	CASSQESRASGYNEQFF	TGCGCCAGCAGCCAAGAGTCTCGGGCTAGCGGTTACAATGAGCAGTTCTTC
TRBJ2-2	TRBV5-4	.	16	.	CASSSGVGTELGELFF	TGTGCCAGCAGCTCCGGGGTTGGCACGGAGTTAGGGGAGCTGTTTTTT
TRBJ2-2	TRBV19	.	16	.	CASSFRRGAGTGELFF	TGTGCCAGTAGTTTTCGTCGGGGGGCTGGCACCGGGGAGCTGTTTTTT
TRBJ1-1	TRBV5-1	.	14	.	CASSEQGGTTEAFF	TGCGCCAGCAGCGAACAAGGGGGTACCACTGAAGCTTTCTTT
TRBJ2-2	TRBV19	.	16	.	CASSILGGANTGELFF	TGTGCCAGTAGTATTCTCGGCGGTGCGAACACCGGGGAGCTGTTTTTT
TRBJ2-7	TRBV10-3	TRBD1	14	.	CAIRTRRQGNEQYF	TGTGCCATCAGGACCCGGAGACAGGGTAACGAGCAGTACTTC
TRBJ2-7	TRBV9	TRBD1	17	.	CASSAGPGQGAIYEQYF	TGTGCCAGCAGCGCGGGCCCGGGACAGGGGGCAATCTACGAGCAGTACTTC
TRBJ2-1	TRBV5-6	.	16	.	CASSLERKLSYNEQFF	TGTGCCAGCAGCTTGGAACGTAAACTCTCCTACAATGAGCAGTTCTTC
TRBJ2-2	TRBV28	.	14	.	CASSFVGNTGELFF	TGTGCCAGCAGTTTTGTAGGGAACACCGGGGAGCTGTTTTTT
TRBJ1-5	TRBV6-6	.	15	.	CASRASGGGDQPQHF	TGTGCCAGCAGGGCCTCTGGGGGTGGGGATCAGCCCCAGCATTTT
TRBJ2-3	TRBV25-1	TRBD2	17	.	CASSELGTSTAQDTQYF	TGTGCCAGCAGTGAATTAGGGACTAGCACGGCACAAGATACGCAGTATTTT
TRBJ2-1	TRBV19	.	15	.	CASSRKGLGVDEQFF	TGTGCCAGTAGTAGGAAGGGCCTCGGTGTAGATGAGCAGTTCTTC
TRBJ2-1	TRBV9	TRBD2	16	.	CASSVVASGRVNEQFF	TGTGCCAGCAGCGTAGTGGCCAGCGGGAGGGTGAATGAGCAGTTCTTC
TRBJ2-3	TRBV6-5	.	13	.	CASRRPSTDTQYF	TGTGCCAGCAGGAGACCGAGCACAGATACGCAGTATTTT
TRBJ1-2	TRBV6-1	.	16	.	CASSVPRFVLGHGYTF	TGTGCCAGCAGTGTCCCTCGGTTCGTCCTCGGTCATGGCTACACCTTC
TRBJ2-6	TRBV5-4	.	16	.	CASSPLSRSGANVLTF	TGTGCCAGCAGCCCCCTAAGTCGCTCTGGGGCCAACGTCCTGACTTTC
TRBJ2-5	TRBV5-1	.	18	.	CASSFPRGRGGRFETQYF	TGCGCCAGCAGCTTTCCTAGGGGGCGCGGCGGGAGGTTCGAGACCCAGTACTTC
TRBJ2-1	TRBV5-4	.	12	.	CASSRLSREQFF	TGTGCCAGCAGCCGACTGAGTCGTGAGCAGTTCTTC
TRBJ1-2	TRBV7-9	.	14	.	CASSLRTVNYGYTF	TGTGCCAGCAGCTTAAGGACGGTCAACTATGGCTACACCTTC
TRBJ2-3	TRBV9	.	17	.	CASSVRYSAGRTDTQYF	TGTGCCAGCAGCGTACGTTATTCAGCGGGCCGCACAGATACGCAGTATTTT
TRBJ2-7	TRBV9	.	15	.	CASSVGWSENYEQYF	TGTGCCAGCAGCGTAGGGTGGTCCGAAAACTACGAGCAGTACTTC
TRBJ2-2	TRBV18	TRBD1	16	.	CASSPLRDRDTGELFF	TGTGCCAGCTCACCGCTCCGGGACAGGGACACCGGGGAGCTGTTTTTT
TRBJ2-1	TRBV11-2	.	13	.	CASSLTVGNEQFF	TGTGCCAGCAGCCTCACGGTTGGGAATGAGCAGTTCTTC
TRBJ2-3	TRBV6-5	.	16	.	CASSYLPLSLTDTQYF	TGTGCCAGCAGTTACCTCCCCTTGTCGCTCACAGATACGCAGTATTTT
TRBJ1-1	TRBV5-1	.	15	once	CASSLRAGANTEAFF	TGCGCCAGCAGCCTGAGGGCAGGGGCGAACACTGAAGCTTTCTTT
TRBJ1-1	TRBV19	.	15	.	CASSTVQGGNTEAFF	TGTGCCAGTAGTACTGTGCAGGGTGGGAACACTGAAGCTTTCTTT
TRBJ2-3	TRBV10-3	.	13	.	CAISEASWGLLYF	TGTGCCATCAGTGAGGCATCTTGGGGACTTCTGTATTTT
TRBJ2-2	TRBV6-1	.	12	.	CASSENGGELFF	TGTGCCAGCAGTGAAAATGGGGGGGAGCTGTTTTTT
TRBJ2-4	TRBV11-2	.	14	.	CASSLAGVRNIQYF	TGTGCCAGCAGCCTTGCAGGGGTGCGGAACATTCAGTACTTC
TRBJ2-3	TRBV9	TRBD2	15	once	CASSVGAGPQDTQYF	TGTGCCAGCAGCGTAGGAGCGGGACCCCAGGATACGCAGTATTTT
TRBJ1-4	TRBV5-1	.	15	.	CASSVIQGANEKLFF	TGCGCCAGCAGCGTAATACAGGGAGCTAATGAAAAACTGTTTTTT
TRBJ2-7	TRBV6-5	.	13	once	CASSYGRDLEQYF	TGTGCCAGCAGTTACGGCAGGGACCTCGAGCAGTACTTC
TRBJ2-2	TRBV7-7	.	14	.	CASSSRTYTGELFF	TGTGCTAGCAGCTCCAGGACTTACACCGGGGAGCTGTTTTTT
TRBJ2-3	TRBV2	.	15	once	CASSVSTGATDTQYF	TGTGCCAGCAGTGTTTCCACGGGAGCGACAGATACGCAGTATTTT
TRBJ2-7	TRBV2	TRBD2	15	.	CASSEAASGAGEQYF	TGTGCCAGCAGTGAAGCGGCTAGCGGGGCGGGTGAGCAGTACTTC
TRBJ2-3	TRBV6-1	.	14	.	CASSESFSTDTQYF	TGTGCCAGCAGTGAATCATTCAGCACAGATACGCAGTATTTT
TRBJ1-5	TRBV28	.	14	.	CASSFRGGNQPQHF	TGTGCCAGCAGTTTTCGAGGGGGCAATCAGCCCCAGCATTTT